The clone carrying this TCR beta chain was seen more than once but under ten times. RNA transcripts provided the source from which TCR beta CDR3 regions were amplified. Primed by the HTBI set, a first-round RT-PCR was run on the TCR CDR3. TCRdb called the multiplex PCR reads again in MiXCR, with one record for every CDR3 protein. Of hundreds of thousands of distinct CDR3 sequences in the sample, about 20% were seen once. The sample comes from a study of T cells in Graves' hyperthyroidism and ophthalmopathy. Sequenced: blood. This clonotype was obtained from a man younger than 40 with Graves' ophthalmopathy.

The CDR3 nucleotides read TGCAGTGCTACCATACATGAGGCCACAATAAAGACCCAGTACTTC. Residues: CSATIHEATIKTQYF. This chain uses TRBV20-1 with TRBJ2-5; D is unresolved. V lost 4 bases and J 6 bases, leaving 21 bases between the germline ends. This CDR3 is 15 amino acids long. Looked up from germline, CDR1 is DFQATT and CDR2 is SNEGSKA (reference sequence).